The entry that follows covers one T cell receptor beta chain sequence. Its specificity is not known. These data come from a study of T cell repertoires in cytomegalovirus infection. At the level of the study: CMV infection together with matching HLA type was indicated by public TCR beta signatures.

TCRdb itself ran the reads through MiXCR, one entry per CDR3 protein. The table shows approximately 700,000 distinct CDR3 sequences, with roughly 35% occurring only once. Germline trimming cut 8 bases from V and 9 bases from J; bases unmatched to any gene: 6. The CDR3 covers 13 residues. CDR1 is MDHEN, CDR2 SYDVKM, per germline. Findings of the study overall: CMV carriers having the relevant HLA were flagged by cumulative public TCR beta family frequency.

This sequence was found in a human donor in good health (CMV status not recorded). Some clones in this sample may be carry-over from other donors' samples. This chain uses TRBV28 with TRBJ2-1; 11 nucleotides align to TRBD2. The material sequenced was PBMCs. The chain's CDR3 is CASGWLAGGEQFF. DNA for the CDR3: TGTGCCAGCGGATGGCTAGCGGGGGGTGAGCAGTTCTTC.